Presented here are 24 T cell receptor beta chains from one specimen sequenced in a study of blood T cell repertoires in COVID-19. Only in-frame clones appear in the TCRdb table, and some are missing; sequencing was by immunoSEQ multiplex PCR. The table includes some 180,000 clones, approximately 85% detected once. Material for sequencing was PBMCs or T cells enriched from blood (not recorded which). The receptors were sampled from a man aged 40-49 years who had recovered from COVID-19.

V usage is TRBV9 and J usage is TRBJ1-3; D not certain. The CDR3 totals 17 residues. Germline V gives CDR1 SGDLS, CDR2 YYNGEE. Trimming took off 0 bases at V and 1 base at J, with 14 bases between the two ends. CDR3 nucleotide sequence: TGTGCCAGCAGCGTAGGACTACCCTTGGGTTCTGGAAACACCATATATTTT. It is translated as CASSVGLPLGSGNTIYF.

The rearrangement uses TRBV5-1 and TRBJ2-7; TRBD2 is a possible D gene (6 bases). CDR3 length equals 16 residues. Trimming removed 1 base at V and 6 bases at J, with 20 bases between. Germline CDR1 and CDR2: SGHRS and YFSETQ. As DNA, the CDR3 is TGCGCCAGCAGCTTGAATATTGTTGCGGGATCGGGCGAGCAGTACTTC. Its translation is CASSLNIVAGSGEQYF.

The CDR3 DNA sequence: TGCGCCAGCAGTGGGGTCAGAGGCACTGAAGCTTTCTTT. Translating gives CASSGVRGTEAFF. The chain links TRBV10-1 to TRBJ1-1, with D uncertain. The germline CDR1 and CDR2 sequences are WNHNN and SYGVQD (reference sequence). The germline V and J ends were trimmed by 4 bases and 4 bases, with 10 bases remaining between them. This CDR3 comprises 13 residues.

This rearrangement joins TRBV18 to TRBJ2-7; TRBD1 matches at 12 bases. Germline loops: CDR1 KGHSH, CDR2 LQKENI. This CDR3 is built from 15 residues. The ends lost 5 bases at V and 7 bases at J; junction bases unmatched: 9. CDR3 residues: CASSSSGQGAREQYF. The CDR3 nucleotides read TGTGCCAGCTCATCCTCGGGACAGGGGGCGCGGGAGCAGTACTTC.

The chain has TRBV7-9 and TRBJ1-1, with 7 nucleotides matching TRBD1. CDR1 and CDR2 (germline): SEHNR, FQNEAQ (reference sequence). V lost 1 base and J lost 4; bases outside the gene matches: 9. This CDR3 region has 16 residues. CDR3 in amino acids: CASSLVRGLRFTEAFF. CDR3 DNA: TGTGCCAGCAGCTTAGTGAGGGGGCTGAGATTCACTGAAGCTTTCTTT.

V is TRBV7-8 and J is TRBJ1-2, with a weak D call TRBD1 (6 bases). CDR3 length: 17 amino acids. V was clipped by 5 bases and J by 3 bases, with 22 bases between them. Germline loops: CDR1 SGHVS, CDR2 FQNEAQ. DNA for the CDR3: TGTGCCAGCAGCCCCGGGGGGCCAGACAGAGCTTACTATGGCTACACCTTC. This translates into CASSPGGPDRAYYGYTF.

The V gene is TRBV28, the J gene TRBJ1-3; tentative D call: TRBD1 (5 bases). The CDR3 has 13 amino acids. CDR1 is MDHEN, CDR2 SYDVKM, per germline. Trimming shortened V by 5 bases and J by 4 bases, and 9 bases separated the two germline ends. The CDR3 loop is CASSAGSGNTIYF. The CDR3 coding sequence is TGTGCCAGCAGTGCAGGGTCCGGAAACACCATATATTTT.

The chain uses TRBV9 and TRBJ1-4; TRBD1 might be the D (5 bases). This CDR3 contains 12 residues. Germline lookup yields CDR1 SGDLS and CDR2 YYNGEE. The V and J ends lost 4 bases and 8 bases respectively, with 9 bases between them. CDR3 sequence (DNA): TGTGCCAGCAGCCCCCGGGGGGAAAAACTGTTTTTT. Amino acid sequence: CASSPRGEKLFF.

In this sample, this clone turned up a few times. J is TRBJ2-7 and V is TRBV2; tentatively, D is TRBD2 (6 bases). The CDR3 spans 15 residues. Germline V gives CDR1 SNHLY, CDR2 FYNNEI. The V end was cut by 2 bases, the J end by 6 bases, with 17 bases between. CDR3 sequence (DNA): TGTGCCAGCAGTGAAAGGGAGGTGGTTCTAAGCGAGCAGTACTTC. Translated, it gives CASSEREVVLSEQYF. Full variable domain (rest looked up from reference TRBV2 and TRBJ2-7): EPEVTQTPSHQVTQMGQEVILRCVPISNHLYFYWYRQILGQKVEFLVSFYNNEISEKSEIFDDQFSVERPDGSNFTLKIRSTKLEDSAMYFCASSEREVVLSEQYFGPGTRLTVT.

The J gene is TRBJ1-1, the V gene TRBV12-3 or TRBV12-4; D is unresolved. This CDR3 spans 12 amino acids. V lost 3 bases to trimming and J lost 5 bases, with 7 bases between them. CDR3 region: CASSLTRTEAFF. CDR3 bases: TGTGCCAGCAGTTTGACTAGGACTGAAGCTTTCTTT.

This clone has a single count. V gene TRBV10-2 combines with J gene TRBJ1-4; D is uncertain. The V end lost 4 bases, the J end lost 7 bases, and 7 bases lay between the germline ends. This CDR3 is 12 amino acids long. Germline CDR1 reads WSHSY; CDR2 reads SAAADI. The CDR3 DNA sequence: TGCGCCAGCAGTGCCATCGGTGAAAAACTGTTTTTT. Protein product: CASSAIGEKLFF.

The chain couples TRBV28 to TRBJ2-1; TRBD2 matches 9 bases. The junction had 9 bases not matched to a gene; V was cut back by 3 bases and J by 9 bases. CDR3 length equals 15 residues. Germline lookup yields CDR1 MDHEN and CDR2 SYDVKM. DNA of the CDR3: TGTGCCAGCAGTTTTCTTCTAGCGGGATTTGGTGAGCAGTTCTTC. It specifies CASSFLLAGFGEQFF.

V is TRBV5-1 and J is TRBJ1-2; TRBD1 aligns across 8 bases. V shed 3 bases, J shed 3 bases, and the junction held 4 bases outside the gene matches. The CDR3 extends over 14 amino acids. Germline assignment: CDR1 SGHRS and CDR2 YFSETQ. Here the CDR3 DNA reads TGCGCCAGCAGCTCGCTGGACAGGGACTATGGCTACACCTTC. Protein: CASSSLDRDYGYTF. Filled out from reference TRBV5-1 and TRBJ1-2, the complete variable domain reads KAGVTQTPRYLIKTRGQQVTLSCSPISGHRSVSWYQQTPGQGLQFLFEYFSETQRNKGNFPGRFSGRQFSNSRSEMNVSTLELGDSALYLCASSSLDRDYGYTFGSGTRLTVV.

V and J are TRBV15 and TRBJ1-2, with 7 bases identical to TRBD1. V shed 8 bases and J 7 bases; nucleotides not matched to a gene: 7. CDR3 length: 12 residues. Germline loops: CDR1 LNHNV, CDR2 YYDKDF (reference sequence). The CDR3 loop reads CATSDRVRGYTF. The DNA for the CDR3 is TGTGCCACCTCCGACAGGGTTCGTGGCTACACCTTC.

The V call is TRBV7-2, the J call TRBJ2-7, with D possibly TRBD2 on 6 matching bases. From germline, CDR1 is SGHTA and CDR2 FQGNSA. Trimming stripped 5 bases from V and 4 bases from J, with 12 bases between. The CDR3 is 13 amino acids. The CDR3 sequence is CASSRSGAYEQYF. The CDR3 DNA is TGTGCCAGCAGCCGTAGCGGAGCATACGAGCAGTACTTC.

The V and J genes are TRBV7-9 and TRBJ2-2; TRBD2 agrees at 15 bases. CDR3 length: 16 amino acids. The V gene's germline CDR1 is SEHNR and CDR2 FQNEAQ (reference sequence). V was clipped by 5 bases and J by 5 bases; unmatched bases: 3. The CDR3 DNA is TGTGCCAGCAGCCGGACTAGCGGGAGGGGTACCGGGGAGCTGTTTTTT. Protein: CASSRTSGRGTGELFF.

CDR3 protein: CASSQDPGQGGYGYTF. CDR3 nucleotide sequence: TGCGCCAGCAGCCAAGACCCTGGACAGGGCGGCTATGGCTACACCTTC. The chain joins TRBV4-1 to TRBJ1-2, with TRBD1 matching over 8 bases. With V trimmed by 0 bases and J by 4 bases, 7 bases remained unmatched. The CDR3 spans 16 residues. CDR1 and CDR2 from the germline V gene are MGHRA and YSYEKL.

The chain employs TRBV5-6 and TRBJ2-1, with D tentatively TRBD2 (6 bases). Germline V CDR1 and CDR2: SGHDT, YYEEEE. V was shortened by 0 bases and J by 8 bases, with 9 bases between the two germline ends. This CDR3 spans 13 amino acids. The CDR3 protein is CASSLAQRDEQFF. The DNA for the CDR3 is TGTGCCAGCAGCTTGGCCCAGCGGGATGAGCAGTTCTTC.

The rearrangement links TRBV9 to TRBJ2-5; 10 nucleotides align to TRBD2. The length of the CDR3 is 18 residues. The junction had 18 bases not matched to a gene; V was cut back by 4 bases and J by 6 bases. Germline loops: CDR1 SGDLS, CDR2 YYNGEE. The CDR3 DNA is TGTGCCAGCAGCCGAGGGAGCGGGAGGGCCGGTACTTCTCAGACCCAGTACTTC. Its translation is CASSRGSGRAGTSQTQYF.

The chain joins TRBV4-1 to TRBJ1-6; D is perhaps TRBD1 (6 bases). The CDR3 spans 16 residues. Germline V gene lookup returns CDR1 MGHRA and CDR2 YSYEKL. Trimming removed 1 base from V and 9 bases from J, with 16 bases in between. The CDR3 DNA follows: TGCGCCAGCAGCCAAGCCCCGCAGGGGAGGGCTTCACCCCTCCACTTT. This encodes CASSQAPQGRASPLHF.

This chain joins TRBV27 and TRBJ2-2; 7 nucleotides line up with TRBD2. This CDR3 is 16 amino acids long. Trimming cost V 4 bases and J 4 bases; bases outside gene matches: 9. Germline V CDR1 and CDR2: MNHEY, SMNVEV (reference sequence). CDR3 protein: CASSYGSGGTTGELFF. In DNA form, the CDR3 reads TGTGCCAGCAGTTATGGGTCCGGGGGGACCACCGGGGAGCTGTTTTTT.

V usage is TRBV30 and J usage is TRBJ1-1, with 7 bases identical to TRBD1. CDR3 length: 14 residues. Unmatched junction bases numbered 5, after V lost 1 base and J lost 3 bases. The germline CDR1 and CDR2 sequences are GTSNPN and SVGIG (reference sequence). As DNA, the CDR3 is TGTGCCTGGAGTGCATCAGGGGGTCACACTGAAGCTTTCTTT. This codes for CAWSASGGHTEAFF.

This clone came up a few times. The V call is TRBV5-1, the J call TRBJ1-4, with 9 bases lining up with TRBD1. This CDR3 is 14 amino acids long. Germline CDR1 and CDR2: SGHRS and YFSETQ. V lost 4 bases, J lost 8 bases, and 6 bases stayed unmatched. Here the CDR3 reads CASSGTGGGEKLFF. The CDR3 DNA reads as TGCGCCAGCAGCGGAACAGGGGGCGGAGAAAAACTGTTTTTT.

This sequence joins TRBV5-1 and TRBJ2-5; a weak D match, TRBD1 (6 bases). Looked up from germline, CDR1 is SGHRS and CDR2 is YFSETQ. The CDR3 sequence is 16 residues long. Trimming removed 2 bases from V and 3 bases from J, with 17 bases in between. The CDR3 region has the DNA TGCGCCAGCAGCTTCTACAAGGGGACAACGGAAGAGACCCAGTACTTC. Amino acid sequence: CASSFYKGTTEETQYF.